This entry is about one T cell receptor (beta chain). What it binds is unknown. The CDR3 is 14 amino acids. Germline V lookup: CDR1 MDHEN, CDR2 SYDVKM. The V end was cut by 4 bases, the J end by 0 bases, with 9 bases between. This record comes from a study of PD-1 blockade in classical Hodgkin lymphoma. Study-level points and caveats: The study found complete responders had baseline diversity similar to newly diagnosed patients. Whereas CD4+ TCR diversity had risen significantly by C4D1, CD8+ TCR diversity had not.

Stated time point: cycle 4 day 1 (C4D1), after more than 5 weeks of nivolumab. All trial patients relapsed after autologous stem cell transplantation. Researchers used magnetic negative selection to pull out pure CD4+ T cells from thawed PBMCs. Assay: immunoSEQ multiplex PCR; the TCRdb copy retains only in-frame clones and omits some. Of around 37,000 clones in the sample, more than 85% were seen once. The specimen comprised CD4+ T cells from blood, sampled before the fourth cycle of nivolumab. This clonotype originated in a human donor with classical Hodgkin lymphoma. V is TRBV28 and J is TRBJ1-1, with D unclear. The CDR3 nucleotides are TGTGCCAGCAGTTCGGGAGGGATGAACACTGAAGCTTTCTTT. Translating gives CASSSGGMNTEAFF.